Sequencing of this TCR beta chain was carried out in a study of human T cells and chemical hapten exposure. Unseparated into fractions, whole blood served as the source from which total RNA was extracted. This clonotype showed up just a few times. MiXCR, applied by TCRdb to the 5' RACE reads, yields one record per CDR3 protein. Of 110,000 or so distinct CDR3 sequences listed, around 20% are singletons. V was clipped by 0 bases and J by 5 bases, with 4 bases between them. CDR3 length: 13 amino acids. CDR1 and CDR2 from the germline V gene are KGHDR and SFDVKD. The sequence came from a human donor in good health. V usage is TRBV24-1 and J usage is TRBJ2-1, with D hard to call. The CDR3 loop is CATSDLTDNEQFF. The DNA of the CDR3 is TGTGCCACCAGTGATTTGACAGACAATGAGCAGTTCTTC.